This T cell receptor beta chain derives from a study of blood T cell repertoires in COVID-19. From germline, CDR1 is ENHRY and CDR2 SYGVKD. V gave up 6 bases and J gave up 1 base; unmatched junction bases: 5. This CDR3 spans 15 amino acids. Libraries were prepared by immunoSEQ multiplex PCR; TCRdb keeps only in-frame clonotypes and omits some of them. The sample records some 320,000 clones, roughly 90% being singletons. The V gene is TRBV10-3, the J gene TRBJ2-2; 7 bases are shared with TRBD1. The sample consisted of PBMCs or T cells enriched from blood (not recorded which). This TCR derives from a man between 60 and 75 years old who had recovered from COVID-19. DNA for the CDR3: TGTGCCATCAGACAGGGGCCAGGGAACACCGGGGAGCTGTTTTTT. Its protein product is CAIRQGPGNTGELFF.